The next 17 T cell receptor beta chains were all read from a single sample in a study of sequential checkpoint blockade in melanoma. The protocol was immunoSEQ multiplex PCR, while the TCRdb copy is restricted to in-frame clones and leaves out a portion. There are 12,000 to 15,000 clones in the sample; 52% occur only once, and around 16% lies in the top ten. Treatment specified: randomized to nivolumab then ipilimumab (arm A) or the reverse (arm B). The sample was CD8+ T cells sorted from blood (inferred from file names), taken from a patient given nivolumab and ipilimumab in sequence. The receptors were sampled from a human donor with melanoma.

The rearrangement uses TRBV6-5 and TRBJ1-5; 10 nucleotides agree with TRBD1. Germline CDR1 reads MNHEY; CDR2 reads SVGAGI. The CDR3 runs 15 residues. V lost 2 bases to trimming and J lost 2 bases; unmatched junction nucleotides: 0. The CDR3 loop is CASSYGTGGNQPQHF. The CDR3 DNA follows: TGTGCCAGCAGTTACGGGACAGGGGGCAATCAGCCCCAGCATTTT.

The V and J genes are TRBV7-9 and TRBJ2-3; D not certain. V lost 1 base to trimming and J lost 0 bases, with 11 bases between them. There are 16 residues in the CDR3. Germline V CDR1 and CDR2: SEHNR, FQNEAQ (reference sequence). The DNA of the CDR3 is TGTGCCAGCAGCTTAGTTCTGGGCGTGAGCACAGATACGCAGTATTTT. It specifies CASSLVLGVSTDTQYF.

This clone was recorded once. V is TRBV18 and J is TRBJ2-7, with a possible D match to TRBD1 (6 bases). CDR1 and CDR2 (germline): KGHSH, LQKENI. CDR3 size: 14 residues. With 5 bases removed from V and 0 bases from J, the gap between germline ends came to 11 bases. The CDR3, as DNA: TGTGCCAGCTCAGCAGGGGTAGGCTCCTACGAGCAGTACTTC. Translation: CASSAGVGSYEQYF.

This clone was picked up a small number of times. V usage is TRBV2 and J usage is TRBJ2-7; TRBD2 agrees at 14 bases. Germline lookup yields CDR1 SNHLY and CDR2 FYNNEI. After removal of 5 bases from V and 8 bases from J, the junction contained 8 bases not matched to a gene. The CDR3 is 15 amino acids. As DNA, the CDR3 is TGTGCCAGCAGTCCGACTAGCGGGAGGGCTTGGAAGCAGTACTTC. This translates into CASSPTSGRAWKQYF.

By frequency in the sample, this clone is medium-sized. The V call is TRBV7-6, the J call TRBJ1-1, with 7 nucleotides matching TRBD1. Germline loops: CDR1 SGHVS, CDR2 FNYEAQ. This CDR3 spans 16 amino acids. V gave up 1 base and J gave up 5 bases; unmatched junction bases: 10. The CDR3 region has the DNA TGTGCCAGCAGCTTAGAGGCAGGCCAGGGGGTTACTGAAGCTTTCTTT. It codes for CASSLEAGQGVTEAFF.

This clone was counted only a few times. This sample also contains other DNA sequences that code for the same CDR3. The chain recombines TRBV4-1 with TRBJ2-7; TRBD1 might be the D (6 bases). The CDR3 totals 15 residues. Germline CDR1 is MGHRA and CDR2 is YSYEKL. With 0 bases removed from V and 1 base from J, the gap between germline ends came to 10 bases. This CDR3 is CASSQEGGQSYEQYF. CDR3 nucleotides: TGCGCCAGCAGCCAAGAAGGCGGACAGTCCTACGAGCAGTACTTC.

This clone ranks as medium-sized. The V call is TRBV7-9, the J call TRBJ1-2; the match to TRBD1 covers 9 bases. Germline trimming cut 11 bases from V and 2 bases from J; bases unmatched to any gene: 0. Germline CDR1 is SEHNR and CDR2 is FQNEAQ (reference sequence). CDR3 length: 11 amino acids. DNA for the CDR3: TGTGCCGGACAGGGGAACTATGGCTACACCTTC. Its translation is CAGQGNYGYTF.

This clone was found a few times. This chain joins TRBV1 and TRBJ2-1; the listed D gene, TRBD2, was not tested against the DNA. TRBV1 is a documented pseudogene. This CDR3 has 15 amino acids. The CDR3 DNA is TGCACCAGCAGCCAAATCCCCCTTACCTACAATGAGCAGTTCTTC. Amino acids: CTSSQIPLTYNEQFF.

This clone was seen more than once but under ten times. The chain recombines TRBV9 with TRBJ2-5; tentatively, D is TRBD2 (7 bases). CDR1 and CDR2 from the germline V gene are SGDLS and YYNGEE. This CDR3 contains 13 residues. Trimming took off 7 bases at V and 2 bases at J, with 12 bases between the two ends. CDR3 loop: CASAGASQETQYF. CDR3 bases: TGTGCCAGCGCGGGGGCGTCTCAAGAGACCCAGTACTTC.

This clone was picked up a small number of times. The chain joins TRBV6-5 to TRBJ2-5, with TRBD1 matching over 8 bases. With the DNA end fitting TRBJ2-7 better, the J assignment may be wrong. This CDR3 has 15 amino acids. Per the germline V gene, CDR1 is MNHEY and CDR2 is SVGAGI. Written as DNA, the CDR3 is TGTGCCAGCAGTCAACACCGCGGACAGGGCTACGAGCAGTACTTC. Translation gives CASSQHRGQGYEQYF.

In nucleotides, the CDR3 is TGTGCCAGCAGCGGGGGACTCTCGCCCCGAAACACCATATATTTT. Translating gives CASSGGLSPRNTIYF. V is TRBV2 and J is TRBJ1-3; D is possibly TRBD1 (5 bases). The CDR3 consists of 15 residues. The ends were cut back, 6 bases at V and 5 bases at J, with 17 bases in the middle. Germline V gene lookup returns CDR1 SNHLY and CDR2 FYNNEI.

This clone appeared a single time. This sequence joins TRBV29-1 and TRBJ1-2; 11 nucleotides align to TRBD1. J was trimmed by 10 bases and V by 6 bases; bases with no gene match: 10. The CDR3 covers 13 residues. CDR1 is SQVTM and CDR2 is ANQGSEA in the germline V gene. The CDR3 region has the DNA TGCAGCGTCCGGACAGGGGGCTCTCTCCTCTACACCTTC. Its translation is CSVRTGGSLLYTF.

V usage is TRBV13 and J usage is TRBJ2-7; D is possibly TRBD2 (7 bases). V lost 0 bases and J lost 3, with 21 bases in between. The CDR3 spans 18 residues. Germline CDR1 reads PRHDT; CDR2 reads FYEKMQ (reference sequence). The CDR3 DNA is TGTGCCAGCAGCTTAGGCCCGGGGGGCACCCTACAAAACTACGAGCAGTACTTC. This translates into CASSLGPGGTLQNYEQYF.

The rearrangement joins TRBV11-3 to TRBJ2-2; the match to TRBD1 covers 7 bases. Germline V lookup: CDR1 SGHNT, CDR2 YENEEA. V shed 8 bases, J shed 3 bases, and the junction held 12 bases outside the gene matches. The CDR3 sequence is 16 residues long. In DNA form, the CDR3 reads TGTGCCAGCTCCCCACAGGGGCTCCCGTACACCGGGGAGCTGTTTTTT. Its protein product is CASSPQGLPYTGELFF.

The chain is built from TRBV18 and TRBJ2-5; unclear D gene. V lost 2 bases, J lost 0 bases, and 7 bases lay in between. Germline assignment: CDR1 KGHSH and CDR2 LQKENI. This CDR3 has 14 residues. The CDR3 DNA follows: TGTGCCAGCTCACCATGGGCCAACCAAGAGACCCAGTACTTC. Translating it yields CASSPWANQETQYF. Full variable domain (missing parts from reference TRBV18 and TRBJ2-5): NAGVMQNPRHLVRRRGQEARLRCSPMKGHSHVYWYRQLPEEGLKFMVYLQKENIIDESGMPKERFSAEFPKEGPSILRIQQVVRGDSAAYFCASSPWANQETQYFGPGTRLLVL.

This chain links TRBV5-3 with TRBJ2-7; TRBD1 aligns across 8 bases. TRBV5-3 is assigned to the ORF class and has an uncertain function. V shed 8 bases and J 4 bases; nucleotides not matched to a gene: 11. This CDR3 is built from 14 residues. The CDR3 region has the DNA TGTGCCAGCAGCCCCTCGGACAGGGCTTACGAGCAGTACTTC. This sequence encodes CASSPSDRAYEQYF.

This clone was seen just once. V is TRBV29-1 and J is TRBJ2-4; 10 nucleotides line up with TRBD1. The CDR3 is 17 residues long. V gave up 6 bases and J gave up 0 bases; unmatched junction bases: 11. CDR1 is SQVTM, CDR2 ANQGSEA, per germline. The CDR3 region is CSVSDRGHTLAKNIQYF. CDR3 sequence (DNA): TGCAGCGTATCAGACAGGGGGCATACTTTAGCCAAAAACATTCAGTACTTC.